This record looks at one T cell receptor beta chain sequence and its context. V lost 3 bases to trimming and J lost 9 bases; unmatched junction nucleotides: 11. CDR1 is SGHVS and CDR2 is FQNEAQ in the germline V gene. The CDR3 is 16 residues long. The genomic DNA of each subset was split evenly across several immunoSEQ plates. The table came from immunoSEQ multiplex PCR; TCRdb's copy has only in-frame clones and leaves some out. The table records fewer than 600,000 clones, more than 75% of them present only once. The data derive from a study of shared clonotypes between healthy human individuals. J is TRBJ2-1 and V is TRBV7-8; 10 bases line up with TRBD2. Sequencing was done on a sample of PBMCs. The receptor comes from a woman in her thirties or forties in good health. Some clones in this sample may be carry-over from other donors' samples. The CDR3 protein is CASSFPPSGRATEQFF. In DNA form, the CDR3 reads TGTGCCAGCAGCTTTCCTCCGAGCGGGAGGGCAACTGAGCAGTTCTTC.